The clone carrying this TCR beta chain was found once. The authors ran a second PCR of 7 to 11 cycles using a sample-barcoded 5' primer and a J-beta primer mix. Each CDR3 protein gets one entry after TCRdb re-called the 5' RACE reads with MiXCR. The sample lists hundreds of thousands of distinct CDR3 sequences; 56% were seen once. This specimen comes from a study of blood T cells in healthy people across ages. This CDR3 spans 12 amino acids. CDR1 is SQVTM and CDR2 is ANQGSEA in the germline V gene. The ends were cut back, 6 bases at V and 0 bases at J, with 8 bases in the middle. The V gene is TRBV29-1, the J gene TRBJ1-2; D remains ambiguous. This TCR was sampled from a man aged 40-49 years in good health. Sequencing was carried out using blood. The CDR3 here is CSVRPPNYGYTF. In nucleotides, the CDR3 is TGCAGCGTCCGCCCTCCTAACTATGGCTACACCTTC.